This TCR beta chain is from a study of cytomegalovirus exposure and HLA in healthy donors. General study results and limits: Under in vitro conditions, a few CMV-associated chains were confirmed as specific for CMV antigens. Sequencing likely produced, as an artifact, a cluster of highly shared sequence variants.

This clone showed up just once. The antigen remains undetermined. Samples came from healthy bone marrow donors. Donors were ostensibly healthy at sampling, although undocumented immune exposures were probable. Both 60 Vbeta primers and 13 Jbeta primers went into the PCR. Sequenced by immunoSEQ multiplex PCR; TCRdb stores in-frame clones only, minus some. The sample carries about 80,000 clones, around 73% recorded once. CDR3 size: 19 residues. Trimming at V came to 0 bases and at J to 0 bases, leaving 11 bases not matched to a gene. The germline V gene encodes CDR1 MGHRA and CDR2 YSYEKL. The sequence was obtained from a man aged 50-59 years in good health and CMV-seronegative. Sequenced: PBMCs. This chain connects TRBV4-1 to TRBJ2-1, with 7 positions matching TRBD2. The CDR3 is CASSQDPTPGLSSYNEQFF. The CDR3 nucleotides are TGCGCCAGCAGCCAAGATCCCACCCCGGGACTAAGCTCCTACAATGAGCAGTTCTTC.